A selection of T cell receptor beta chains follows, all from one sample in a study of human T cells and chemical hapten exposure. TCRdb independently ran MiXCR on the RACE reads; one entry per CDR3 protein. The sample records 210,000 or so distinct CDR3 sequences, around 25% being singletons. The sequencing used whole blood, collected in connection with sensitization to the hapten diphenylcyclopropenone (DPC). The receptors stem from a woman aged 35 to 49 with alopecia areata. Some clones in this sample may be carry-over from other donors' samples. The CDR3 runs from the conserved cysteine through the conserved F or W. A D gene is named only where the DNA matches it firmly. The size of a clone is reported for some rows only, either as once, few or many, or as a class for expanded clones.

j_call,d_call,clone_size,v_call,cdr3_nt,cdr3_aa
TRBJ2-5,TRBD2,NA,TRBV27,TGTGCCAGCAGCTCCGGGACTAGCGGTTTCCAAGAGACCCAGTACTTC,CASSSGTSGFQETQYF
TRBJ2-3,TRBD2,NA,TRBV28,TGTGCCAGCAGTCGACGGACTAGCGGGAGGACAGATACGCAGTATTTT,CASSRRTSGRTDTQYF
TRBJ2-5,NA,few,TRBV28,TGTGCCAGCAGTTTGGAGCTTGGCCGGGGGGAGACCCAGTACTTC,CASSLELGRGETQYF
TRBJ1-5,NA,NA,TRBV28,TGTGCCAGCCGCACCCTAAGACAGGATAGCAATCAGCCCCAGCATTTT,CASRTLRQDSNQPQHF
TRBJ2-1,NA,NA,TRBV29-1,TGCAGCGTGGATTCCAGCGGATCCTACAATGAGCAGTTCTTC,CSVDSSGSYNEQFF
TRBJ2-1,NA,NA,TRBV10-3,TGTGCCACCCTGGGGGGAAACGACAATGAGCAGTTCTTC,CATLGGNDNEQFF
TRBJ2-3,TRBD1,NA,TRBV29-1,TGCAGCGTTGACTTACTCCGACAGGGTGGTACGCAGTATTTT,CSVDLLRQGGTQYF
TRBJ2-1,TRBD2,few,TRBV2,TGTGCCAGCAGTACACTAGCGGGAGCCTTCAATGAGCAGTTCTTC,CASSTLAGAFNEQFF
TRBJ1-4,NA,NA,TRBV2,TGTGCCAGCAGCAAAACCGGGCCCCCCACAACTAATGAAAAACTGTTTTTT,CASSKTGPPTTNEKLFF
TRBJ1-4,NA,many,TRBV7-9,TGTGCCAGCAGCTTAGACAATAATGAAAAACTGTTTTTT,CASSLDNNEKLFF
TRBJ2-1,NA,NA,TRBV20-1,TGCAGTGCTAGATCGACAGGAGAGTTGGTCTACAATGAGCAGTTCTTC,CSARSTGELVYNEQFF
TRBJ2-3,NA,NA,TRBV28,TGTGCCAGCAGCCCCCGGGACAACACAGATACGCAGTATTTT,CASSPRDNTDTQYF
TRBJ1-1,NA,few,TRBV29-1,TGCAGCGTTGTGTCAGGGGAGAACACTGAAGCTTTCTTT,CSVVSGENTEAFF
TRBJ2-3,NA,few,TRBV30,TGTGCCTGGACTCTAAGCACAGATACGCAGTATTTT,CAWTLSTDTQYF
TRBJ2-3,TRBD1,NA,TRBV29-1,TGCAGCGTGGGAAGACAGGGGGCAAGGGTCGCAGATACGCAGTATTTT,CSVGRQGARVADTQYF
TRBJ1-1,NA,NA,TRBV9,TGTGCCAGCAGCGTAGGGGCTCCGGGTGAAGCTTTCTTT,CASSVGAPGEAFF
TRBJ2-1,TRBD2,NA,TRBV11-1,TGTGCCAGCAGCCCCGGGCCGGGACTAGCGGGAGAACATGAGCAGTTCTTC,CASSPGPGLAGEHEQFF
TRBJ2-3,NA,NA,TRBV12-3/TRBV12-4,TGTGCCAGCAGCCCACTTAGCACAGATACGCAGTATTTT,CASSPLSTDTQYF